The clone carrying this T cell receptor (beta chain) was counted a single time. Its antigen is still unknown. The data were taken from a study of T cell responses to AZD1222 COVID-19 vaccine. Germline CDR1 and CDR2: SGHNT and YYREEE (reference sequence). There are 14 residues in the CDR3. Trimming took off 8 bases at V and 0 bases at J, with 11 bases between the two ends. TCRdb's table, derived via immunoSEQ multiplex PCR, lists solely in-frame clones and lacks some. Of tens of thousands of clones in the sample, about 86% were seen once. Analysis merged second doses at about 4 or about 12 weeks. Study-wide results and limits: Regions left unmutated in variants are reportedly the target of nearly half of spike-specific TCRs. Repertoires were obtained solely post-peak T cell response. Donors were mostly white British, more females; clonal diversity possibly underestimated.

Sequenced here: peripheral blood, sampled 28 days after the second AZD1222 dose. J is TRBJ2-2 and V is TRBV5-4, with D perhaps assigned TRBD1 or TRBD2 (5 bases each). This clonotype originated in an adult who received the AZD1222 COVID-19 vaccine. The CDR3, as DNA: TGTGCCAGTATTAAGGGACCGAACACCGGGGAGCTGTTTTTT. Translating it yields CASIKGPNTGELFF.